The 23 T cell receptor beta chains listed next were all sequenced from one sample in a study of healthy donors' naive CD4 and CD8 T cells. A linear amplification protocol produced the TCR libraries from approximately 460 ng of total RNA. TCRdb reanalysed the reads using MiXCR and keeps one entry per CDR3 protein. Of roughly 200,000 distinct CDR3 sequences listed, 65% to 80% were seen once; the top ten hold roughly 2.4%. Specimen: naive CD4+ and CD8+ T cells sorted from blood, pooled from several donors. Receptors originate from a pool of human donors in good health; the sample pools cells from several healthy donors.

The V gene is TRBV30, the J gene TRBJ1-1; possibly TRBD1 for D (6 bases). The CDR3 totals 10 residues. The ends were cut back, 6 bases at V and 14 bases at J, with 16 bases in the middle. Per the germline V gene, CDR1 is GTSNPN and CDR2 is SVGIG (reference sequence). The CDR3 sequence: CACYTITGFF. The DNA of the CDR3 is TGTGCCTGCTACACGATTACAGGGTTCTTT.

CDR3 bases: TGTGCCAGCAGCTTGAAGGATGAGCCCCAGCATTTT. It codes for CASSLKDEPQHF. This sequence joins TRBV5-4 and TRBJ1-5; D unclear. Germline V gene sequence: CDR1 SGHNT, CDR2 YYREEE (reference sequence). CDR3 length: 12 residues. V lost 1 base, J lost 8 bases, and 7 bases lay in between.

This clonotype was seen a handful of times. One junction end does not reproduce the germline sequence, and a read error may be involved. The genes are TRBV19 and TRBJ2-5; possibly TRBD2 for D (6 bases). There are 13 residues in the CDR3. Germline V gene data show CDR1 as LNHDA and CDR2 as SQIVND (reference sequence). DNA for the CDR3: TGTGCCAGCAGTACTAGCTCTCGAGAGACCCAGTACTTC. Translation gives CASSTSSRETQYF.

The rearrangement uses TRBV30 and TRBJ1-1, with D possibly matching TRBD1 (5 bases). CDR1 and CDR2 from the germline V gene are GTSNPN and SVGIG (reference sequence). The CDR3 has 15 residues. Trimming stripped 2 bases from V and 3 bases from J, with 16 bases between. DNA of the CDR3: TGTGCCTGGAGTCAGACGGGCCAGGGAGACACTGAAGCTTTCTTT. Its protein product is CAWSQTGQGDTEAFF.

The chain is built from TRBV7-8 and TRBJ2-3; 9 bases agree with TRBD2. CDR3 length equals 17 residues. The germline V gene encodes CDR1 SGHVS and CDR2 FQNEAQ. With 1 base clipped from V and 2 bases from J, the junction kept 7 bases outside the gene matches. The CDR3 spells CASSLDRLAADTDTQYF. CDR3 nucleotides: TGTGCCAGCAGCTTAGACCGACTAGCGGCTGACACAGATACGCAGTATTTT.

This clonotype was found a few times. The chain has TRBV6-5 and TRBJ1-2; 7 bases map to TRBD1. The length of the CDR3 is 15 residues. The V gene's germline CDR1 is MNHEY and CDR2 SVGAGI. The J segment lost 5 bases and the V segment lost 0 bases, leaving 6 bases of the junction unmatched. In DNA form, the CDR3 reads TGTGCCAGCAGTTACTCGGCTGGGACAGATTATGGCTACACCTTC. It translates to CASSYSAGTDYGYTF.

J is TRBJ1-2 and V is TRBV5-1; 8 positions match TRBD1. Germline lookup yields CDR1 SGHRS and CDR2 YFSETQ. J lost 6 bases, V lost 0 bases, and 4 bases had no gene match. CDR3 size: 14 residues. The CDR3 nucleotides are TGCGCCAGCAGCTTGGCCGGACAGGGTGATGGCTACACCTTC. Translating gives CASSLAGQGDGYTF. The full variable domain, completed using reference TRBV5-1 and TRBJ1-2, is KAGVTQTPRYLIKTRGQQVTLSCSPISGHRSVSWYQQTPGQGLQFLFEYFSETQRNKGNFPGRFSGRQFSNSRSEMNVSTLELGDSALYLCASSLAGQGDGYTFGSGTRLTVV.

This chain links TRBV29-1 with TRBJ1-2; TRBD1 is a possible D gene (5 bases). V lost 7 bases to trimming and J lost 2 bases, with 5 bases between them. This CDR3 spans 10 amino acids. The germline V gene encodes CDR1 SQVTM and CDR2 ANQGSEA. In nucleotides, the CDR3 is TGCAGCGGGGGGAACTATGGCTACACCTTC. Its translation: CSGGNYGYTF.

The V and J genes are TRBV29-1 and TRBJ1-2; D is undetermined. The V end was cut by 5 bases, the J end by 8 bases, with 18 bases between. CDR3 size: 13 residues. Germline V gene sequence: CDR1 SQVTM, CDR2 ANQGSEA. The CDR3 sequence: CSVWEWAWEGYTF. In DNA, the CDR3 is TGCAGCGTTTGGGAGTGGGCCTGGGAAGGCTACACCTTC. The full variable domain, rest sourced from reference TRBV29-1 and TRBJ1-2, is SAVISQKPSRDICQRGTSLTIQCQVDSQVTMMFWYRQQPGQSLTLIATANQGSEATYESGFVIDKFPISRPNLTFSTLTVSNMSPEDSSIYLCSVWEWAWEGYTFGSGTRLTVV.

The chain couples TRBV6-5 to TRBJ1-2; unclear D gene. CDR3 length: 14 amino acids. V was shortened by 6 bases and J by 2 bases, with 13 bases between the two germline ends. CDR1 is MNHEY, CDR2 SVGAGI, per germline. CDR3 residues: CASRKEEGNYGYTF. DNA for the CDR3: TGTGCCAGCAGAAAAGAAGAGGGCAACTATGGCTACACCTTC.

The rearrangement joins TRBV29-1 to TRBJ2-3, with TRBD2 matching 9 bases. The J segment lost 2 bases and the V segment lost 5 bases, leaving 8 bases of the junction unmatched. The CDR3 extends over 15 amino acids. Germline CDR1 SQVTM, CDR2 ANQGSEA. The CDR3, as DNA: TGCAGCGTTACGACTAGCGGAGTTTTCACAGATACGCAGTATTTT. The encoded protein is CSVTTSGVFTDTQYF.

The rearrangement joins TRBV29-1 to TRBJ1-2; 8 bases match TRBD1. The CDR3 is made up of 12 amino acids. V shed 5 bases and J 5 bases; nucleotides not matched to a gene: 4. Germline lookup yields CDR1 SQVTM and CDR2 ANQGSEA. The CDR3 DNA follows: TGCAGCGTTCTTGGACAGGGTTATGGCTACACCTTC. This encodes CSVLGQGYGYTF.

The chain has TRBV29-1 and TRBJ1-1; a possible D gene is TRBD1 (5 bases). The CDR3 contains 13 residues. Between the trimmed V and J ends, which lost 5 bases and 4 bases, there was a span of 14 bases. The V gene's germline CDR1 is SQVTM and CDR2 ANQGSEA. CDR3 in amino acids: CSVRRGESTEAFF. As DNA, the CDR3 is TGCAGCGTTCGTCGGGGGGAGAGCACTGAAGCTTTCTTT.

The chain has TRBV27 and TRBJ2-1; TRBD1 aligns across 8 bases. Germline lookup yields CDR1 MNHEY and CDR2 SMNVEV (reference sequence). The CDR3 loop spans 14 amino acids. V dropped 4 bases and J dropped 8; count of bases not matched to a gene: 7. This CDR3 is CASSSTGGVYEQFF. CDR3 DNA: TGTGCCAGCAGTTCCACAGGGGGTGTTTATGAGCAGTTCTTC.

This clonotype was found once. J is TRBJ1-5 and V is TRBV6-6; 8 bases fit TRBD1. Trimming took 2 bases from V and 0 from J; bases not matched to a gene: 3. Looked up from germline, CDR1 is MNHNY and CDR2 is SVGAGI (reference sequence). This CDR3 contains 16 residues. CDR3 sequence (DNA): TGTGCCAGCAGTTACGGGACAGGAGATAGCAATCAGCCCCAGCATTTT. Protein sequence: CASSYGTGDSNQPQHF.

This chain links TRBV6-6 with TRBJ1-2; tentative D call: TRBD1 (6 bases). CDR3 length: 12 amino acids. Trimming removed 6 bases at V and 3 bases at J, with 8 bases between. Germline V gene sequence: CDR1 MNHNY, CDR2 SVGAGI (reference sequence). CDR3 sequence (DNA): TGTGCCAGCAGACGGACAGACTATGGCTACACCTTC. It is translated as CASRRTDYGYTF.

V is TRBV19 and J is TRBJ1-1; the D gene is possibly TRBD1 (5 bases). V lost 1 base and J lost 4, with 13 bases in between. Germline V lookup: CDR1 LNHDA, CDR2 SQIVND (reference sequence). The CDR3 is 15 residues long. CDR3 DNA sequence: TGTGCCAGTAGTATAGTACGGGGCGTACCCACTGAAGCTTTCTTT. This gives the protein CASSIVRGVPTEAFF.

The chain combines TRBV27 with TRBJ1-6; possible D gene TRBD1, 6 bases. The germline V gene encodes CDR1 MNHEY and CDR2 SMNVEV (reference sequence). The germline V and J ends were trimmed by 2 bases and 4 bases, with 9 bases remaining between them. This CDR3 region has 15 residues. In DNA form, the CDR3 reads TGTGCCAGCAGTTTAGTACAGGGTTATAATTCACCCCTCCACTTT. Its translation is CASSLVQGYNSPLHF.

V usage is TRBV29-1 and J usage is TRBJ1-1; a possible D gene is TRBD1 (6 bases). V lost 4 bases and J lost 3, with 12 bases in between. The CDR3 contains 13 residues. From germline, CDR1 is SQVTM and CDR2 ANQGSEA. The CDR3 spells CSVVVRGHTEAFF. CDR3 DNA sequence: TGCAGCGTTGTGGTCCGGGGGCACACTGAAGCTTTCTTT.

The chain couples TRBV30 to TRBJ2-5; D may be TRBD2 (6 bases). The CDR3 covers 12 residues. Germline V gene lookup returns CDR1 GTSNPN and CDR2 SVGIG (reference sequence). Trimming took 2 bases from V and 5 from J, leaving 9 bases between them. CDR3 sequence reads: CAWSYGGETQYF. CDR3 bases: TGTGCCTGGAGTTATGGAGGGGAGACCCAGTACTTC.

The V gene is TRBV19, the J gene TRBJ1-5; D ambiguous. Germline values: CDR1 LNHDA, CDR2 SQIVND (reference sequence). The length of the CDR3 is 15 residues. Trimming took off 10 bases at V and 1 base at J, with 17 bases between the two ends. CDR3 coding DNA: TGTGCCACCACCGTCGGAGGCGGAAGCAATCAGCCCCAGCATTTT. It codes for CATTVGGGSNQPQHF.

The CDR3 region is CASAYSAVNTEAFF. For the CDR3, the DNA is TGTGCCAGCGCTTATTCTGCGGTGAACACTGAAGCTTTCTTT. The rearrangement uses TRBV12-3 or TRBV12-4 and TRBJ1-1; no firm D call. V was clipped by 8 bases and J by 0 bases, with 13 bases between them. The CDR3 has 14 amino acids.

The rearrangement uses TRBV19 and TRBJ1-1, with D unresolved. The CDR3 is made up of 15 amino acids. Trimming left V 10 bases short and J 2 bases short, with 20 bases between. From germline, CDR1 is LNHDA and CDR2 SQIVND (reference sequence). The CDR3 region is CATADVRRANTEAFF. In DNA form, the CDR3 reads TGTGCCACAGCGGACGTCCGACGGGCAAACACTGAAGCTTTCTTT.